The entry below gives a single TCR beta chain sequence along with its context. The antigen remains undetermined. This sample was included in a study of cytomegalovirus exposure and HLA in healthy donors. Findings of the study overall: Later on, analysis showed that most CMV-associated TCR beta chains appeared to be HLA-restricted.

The V end was cut by 5 bases, the J end by 1 base, with 18 bases between. The CDR3 covers 17 residues. Germline V gene lookup returns CDR1 SEHNR and CDR2 FQNEAQ (reference sequence). PCR primers comprised 60 Vbeta and 13 Jbeta primers. Sequenced by immunoSEQ multiplex PCR; TCRdb stores in-frame clones only, minus some. The sample includes 130,000 or so clones, approximately 64% of them seen just once. The sequenced material came from PBMCs. This chain joins TRBV7-9 and TRBJ2-1, with D possibly matching TRBD2 (7 bases). This TCR was sampled from a woman between 35 and 50 years old in good health and CMV-seronegative. Here the CDR3 DNA reads TGTGCCAGCAGCCTTCCCCCGGGGGGCGAGTCCTACAATGAGCAGTTCTTC. Translation: CASSLPPGGESYNEQFF.